Shown below are 22 T cell receptor beta chains from a single sample sequenced in a study of cytomegalovirus exposure and HLA in healthy donors. This table comes from immunoSEQ multiplex PCR, and its TCRdb copy is limited to in-frame clones, with some not included. The sample lists 60,000 to 75,000 clones; more than 85% were seen once. The specimen was PBMCs. The receptors shown here come from a woman between 18 and 29 years old in good health and CMV-seropositive.

In DNA form, the CDR3 reads TGCAGCGCCTCCGGGGGGGCTTGGGGTCAGCCCCAGCATTTT. Residues: CSASGGAWGQPQHF. V gene TRBV29-1 combines with J gene TRBJ1-5, with a tentative D call TRBD1 (6 bases). CDR1 SQVTM and CDR2 ANQGSEA come from the germline V gene. V dropped 7 bases and J dropped 6 bases, with 19 bases sitting between them. CDR3 size: 14 residues. Looking up the rest from reference TRBV29-1 and TRBJ1-5 gives the full variable domain: SAVISQKPSRDICQRGTSLTIQCQVDSQVTMMFWYRQQPGQSLTLIATANQGSEATYESGFVIDKFPISRPNLTFSTLTVSNMSPEDSSIYLCSASGGAWGQPQHFGDGTRLSIL.

The sample holds one count of this clone. V is TRBV30 and J is TRBJ2-7; 14 bases fit TRBD2. This CDR3 has 12 amino acids. Germline loops: CDR1 GTSNPN, CDR2 SVGIG (reference sequence). J gave up 4 bases and V 8 bases, and 1 base lay outside the gene matches. CDR3 loop: CAGTSGGYEQYF. CDR3 nucleotides: TGTGCCGGGACTAGCGGGGGTTACGAGCAGTACTTC.

The chain uses TRBV18 and TRBJ1-1; possible D gene TRBD1, 5 bases. The CDR3 covers 16 residues. In germline, CDR1 is KGHSH, CDR2 LQKENI. The germline V and J ends were trimmed by 3 bases and 0 bases, with 14 bases remaining between them. The CDR3 coding sequence is TGTGCCAGCTCACCCGGGGGGAGAGGGCTGAACACTGAAGCTTTCTTT. Amino acid sequence: CASSPGGRGLNTEAFF.

J is TRBJ2-2 and V is TRBV7-3; a possible D gene is TRBD2 (5 bases). V was pared by 5 bases and J by 6 bases, with 13 bases between. The CDR3 has 14 amino acids. Germline V gene data show CDR1 as SGHTA and CDR2 as FQGTGA. The chain's CDR3 is CASSRRWGAGELFF. In DNA form, the CDR3 reads TGTGCCAGCAGCCGGAGGTGGGGAGCCGGGGAGCTGTTTTTT.

This sequence joins TRBV5-1 and TRBJ2-3; D uncertain. Germline-derived CDR1 and CDR2 are SGHRS and YFSETQ. Trimming left V 5 bases short and J 2 bases short, with 15 bases between. The CDR3 runs 15 residues. The CDR3 DNA reads as TGCGCCAGCAGTCGTTTTTCAGGATCCACAGATACGCAGTATTTT. Protein product: CASSRFSGSTDTQYF. Combining the CDR3 with reference TRBV5-1 and TRBJ2-3 gives the whole variable domain KAGVTQTPRYLIKTRGQQVTLSCSPISGHRSVSWYQQTPGQGLQFLFEYFSETQRNKGNFPGRFSGRQFSNSRSEMNVSTLELGDSALYLCASSRFSGSTDTQYFGPGTRLTVL.

The genes are TRBV6-5 and TRBJ2-1; D possibly corresponds to TRBD1 (5 bases). There are 15 residues in the CDR3. V lost 4 bases and J lost 5, with 15 bases in between. In germline, CDR1 is MNHEY, CDR2 SVGAGI. The CDR3 is CASSWQGPHDNEQFF. The DNA for the CDR3 is TGTGCCAGCAGTTGGCAGGGTCCCCACGACAATGAGCAGTTCTTC.

The chain uses TRBV7-9 and TRBJ2-7; 8 bases line up with TRBD2. The trim removed 2 bases at V and 3 bases at J, leaving 3 bases unmatched. Germline assignment: CDR1 SEHNR and CDR2 FQNEAQ (reference sequence). There are 14 residues in the CDR3. CDR3: CASSLTGLDYEQYF. In nucleotides, the CDR3 is TGTGCCAGCAGCTTAACGGGACTAGACTACGAGCAGTACTTC.

The chain employs TRBV13 and TRBJ2-1; 8 bases are shared with TRBD2. The V segment lost 1 base and the J segment 4 bases; nucleotides outside the gene matches: 3. Germline V gene sequence: CDR1 PRHDT, CDR2 FYEKMQ (reference sequence). This CDR3 has 15 residues. DNA for the CDR3: TGTGCCAGCAGCTTAGTAGGACTAGCATACAATGAGCAGTTCTTC. It codes for CASSLVGLAYNEQFF.

The chain links TRBV7-8 to TRBJ1-3; D uncertain. This CDR3 has 13 residues. Germline assignment: CDR1 SGHVS and CDR2 FQNEAQ. Trimming left V 4 bases short and J 4 bases short, with 8 bases between. The CDR3: CASSSGNGNTIYF. CDR3 sequence (DNA): TGTGCCAGCAGCTCGGGAAACGGAAACACCATATATTTT. The variable domain in full, with the rest retrieved from reference TRBV7-8 and TRBJ1-3, is GAGVSQSPRYKVAKRGQDVALRCDPISGHVSLFWYQQALGQGPEFLTYFQNEAQLDKSGLPSDRFFAERPEGSVSTLKIQRTQQEDSAVYLCASSSGNGNTIYFGEGSWLTVV.

V is TRBV29-1 and J is TRBJ1-2, with a possible D match to TRBD1 (6 bases). The CDR3 contains 14 residues. From germline, CDR1 is SQVTM and CDR2 ANQGSEA. Trimming left V 5 bases short and J 5 bases short, with 18 bases between. The CDR3 DNA reads TGCAGCGTTACCGGGACACCGAATTTGTATGGCTACACCTTC. Translation gives CSVTGTPNLYGYTF.

Only one count was recorded for this clone. This rearrangement joins TRBV28 to TRBJ2-6, with 7 bases matching TRBD1. Germline trimming cut 3 bases from V and 0 bases from J; bases unmatched to any gene: 11. The CDR3 is made up of 19 amino acids. CDR1 MDHEN and CDR2 SYDVKM come from the germline V gene. The CDR3 protein is CASSFQTGRSLSGANVLTF. The CDR3 DNA sequence: TGTGCCAGCAGTTTTCAGACAGGGCGCTCCCTCTCTGGGGCCAACGTCCTGACTTTC.

The V gene is TRBV7-8, the J gene TRBJ1-5; 7 bases fit TRBD1. V gave up 5 bases and J gave up 4 bases; unmatched junction bases: 5. Germline V gene data show CDR1 as SGHVS and CDR2 as FQNEAQ. The CDR3 totals 14 residues. In DNA form, the CDR3 reads TGTGCCAGCAGCCGGGGACAGAGAAATCAGCCCCAGCATTTT. Protein product: CASSRGQRNQPQHF.

This chain links TRBV7-9 with TRBJ2-7, with 9 bases lining up with TRBD1. Germline CDR1 is SEHNR and CDR2 is FQNEAQ (reference sequence). Trimming at V came to 1 base and at J to 4 bases, leaving 8 bases not matched to a gene. The CDR3 contains 16 residues. The DNA for the CDR3 is TGTGCCAGCAGCTTAGAAGAGGGACAGGGTTGGTACGAGCAGTACTTC. Translation: CASSLEEGQGWYEQYF.

The chain employs TRBV7-3 and TRBJ1-2; weak D call: TRBD1 (6 bases). V gave up 1 base and J gave up 3 bases, with 15 bases separating them. The CDR3 extends over 16 amino acids. The germline V gene encodes CDR1 SGHTA and CDR2 FQGTGA. For the CDR3, the DNA is TGTGCCAGCAGCTTAAGCGGGAGACAGGCAGACTATGGCTACACCTTC. It encodes CASSLSGRQADYGYTF.

The CDR3: CASSQTGGDGYTF. The CDR3 DNA follows: TGTGCCAGCAGCCAGACAGGGGGCGATGGCTACACCTTC. This chain uses TRBV9 with TRBJ1-2, with 10 positions matching TRBD1. V lost 4 bases, J lost 6 bases, and 3 bases stayed unmatched. Germline V gene lookup returns CDR1 SGDLS and CDR2 YYNGEE. The CDR3 covers 13 residues.

V and J are TRBV6-1 and TRBJ2-5; 8 bases fit TRBD2. V trimming: 4 bases; J trimming: 0 bases; junction bases outside the gene matches: 7. This CDR3 has 16 residues. Germline lookup yields CDR1 MNHNS and CDR2 SASEGT. This chain's CDR3 is CASSGASGRYQETQYF. The CDR3 DNA reads TGTGCCAGCAGTGGGGCTAGCGGGCGGTACCAAGAGACCCAGTACTTC.

This rearrangement joins TRBV30 to TRBJ1-1, with D hard to call. The V and J ends lost 2 bases and 6 bases respectively, with 7 bases between them. This CDR3 has 11 amino acids. Germline CDR1 reads GTSNPN; CDR2 reads SVGIG (reference sequence). CDR3 loop: CAWSPRAEAFF. DNA of the CDR3: TGTGCCTGGAGTCCCCGGGCTGAAGCTTTCTTT.

This sequence joins TRBV6-6 and TRBJ2-3; the match to TRBD2 covers 10 bases. Trimming cost V 2 bases and J 1 base; bases outside gene matches: 3. Germline loops: CDR1 MNHNY, CDR2 SVGAGI (reference sequence). The length of the CDR3 is 16 residues. The CDR3 DNA reads as TGTGCCAGCAGTTACATTGGGACTAGCGGCACAGATACGCAGTATTTT. This encodes CASSYIGTSGTDTQYF.

In its sample, this clone was seen once. This rearrangement joins TRBV19 to TRBJ1-2; 9 nucleotides agree with TRBD1. This CDR3 contains 15 residues. Trimming took 3 bases from V and 7 from J; bases not matched to a gene: 9. The germline gives CDR1 LNHDA, CDR2 SQIVND (reference sequence). For the CDR3, the DNA is TGTGCCAGTAGTATCCGGATGGACAGGGGTTTTGGCTACACCTTC. Translation gives CASSIRMDRGFGYTF.

The chain uses TRBV5-1 and TRBJ2-7; TRBD2 is a possible D gene (5 bases). The CDR3 spans 16 residues. V was pared by 0 bases and J by 1 base, with 14 bases between. From germline, CDR1 is SGHRS and CDR2 YFSETQ. The CDR3 DNA reads TGCGCCAGCAGCTTGGGGCGGGCTGAGGCGTCCTACGAGCAGTACTTC. Translating gives CASSLGRAEASYEQYF.

J is TRBJ1-4 and V is TRBV7-2; D uncertain. V lost 1 base to trimming and J lost 0 bases, with 6 bases between them. Germline assignment: CDR1 SGHTA and CDR2 FQGNSA. The CDR3 totals 15 residues. Here the CDR3 DNA reads TGTGCCAGCAGCTTAGTTGGAGCAACTAATGAAAAACTGTTTTTT. Its translation: CASSLVGATNEKLFF.

This chain connects TRBV11-3 to TRBJ2-2; 9 bases map to TRBD2. The ends lost 3 bases at V and 5 bases at J; junction bases unmatched: 1. Germline V gene lookup returns CDR1 SGHNT and CDR2 YENEEA. The CDR3 runs 14 residues. The CDR3, as DNA: TGTGCCAGCAGCTTGCTAGCGGGAACCGGGGAGCTGTTTTTT. This translates into CASSLLAGTGELFF.